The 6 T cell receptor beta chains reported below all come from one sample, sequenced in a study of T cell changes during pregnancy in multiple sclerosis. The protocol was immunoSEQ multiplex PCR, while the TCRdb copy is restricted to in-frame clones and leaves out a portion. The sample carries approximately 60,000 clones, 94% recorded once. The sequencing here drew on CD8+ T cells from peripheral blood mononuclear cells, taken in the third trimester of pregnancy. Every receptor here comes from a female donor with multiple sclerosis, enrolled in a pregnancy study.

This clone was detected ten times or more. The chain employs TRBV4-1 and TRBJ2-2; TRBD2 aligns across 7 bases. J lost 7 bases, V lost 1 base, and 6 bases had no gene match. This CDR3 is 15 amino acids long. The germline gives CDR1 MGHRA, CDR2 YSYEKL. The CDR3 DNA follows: TGCGCCAGCAGCCAAGGACTAGCCTACGTCGGGGAGCTGTTTTTT. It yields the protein CASSQGLAYVGELFF.

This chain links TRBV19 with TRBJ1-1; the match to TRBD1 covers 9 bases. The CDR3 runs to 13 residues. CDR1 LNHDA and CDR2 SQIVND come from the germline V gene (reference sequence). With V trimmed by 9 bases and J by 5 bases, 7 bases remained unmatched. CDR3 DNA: TGTGCCAGCTTACAGGGGGCAAGGACTGAAGCTTTCTTT. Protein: CASLQGARTEAFF. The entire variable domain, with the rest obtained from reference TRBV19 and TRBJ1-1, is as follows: DGGITQSPKYLFRKEGQNVTLSCEQNLNHDAMYWYRQDPGQGLRLIYYSQIVNDFQKGDIAEGYSVSREKKESFPLTVTSAQKNPTAFYLCASLQGARTEAFFGQGTRLTVV.

CDR3 amino acids: CAAKRYQETQYF. The CDR3, as DNA: TGTGCCGCGAAGCGGTACCAAGAGACCCAGTACTTC. The chain combines TRBV2 with TRBJ2-5; D is perhaps TRBD2 (5 bases). Trimming cost V 11 bases and J 0 bases, with 10 bases left between them. Germline CDR1 reads SNHLY; CDR2 reads FYNNEI. The CDR3 is 12 amino acids.

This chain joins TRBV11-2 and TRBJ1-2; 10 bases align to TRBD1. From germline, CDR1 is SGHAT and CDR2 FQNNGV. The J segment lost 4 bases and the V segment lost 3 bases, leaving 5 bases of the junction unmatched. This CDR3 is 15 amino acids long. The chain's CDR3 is CASSFTGTGVYGYTF. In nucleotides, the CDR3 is TGTGCCAGCAGCTTCACCGGGACAGGGGTCTATGGCTACACCTTC.

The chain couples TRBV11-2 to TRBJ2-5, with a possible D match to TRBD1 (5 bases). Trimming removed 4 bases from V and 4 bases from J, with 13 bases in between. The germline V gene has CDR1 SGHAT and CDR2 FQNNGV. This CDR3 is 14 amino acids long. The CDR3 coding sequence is TGTGCCAGCAGCTCCCCAACAGGTCCAGAGACCCAGTACTTC. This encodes CASSSPTGPETQYF. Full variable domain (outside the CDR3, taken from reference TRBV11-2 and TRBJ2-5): EAGVAQSPRYKIIEKRQSVAFWCNPISGHATLYWYQQILGQGPKLLIQFQNNGVVDDSQLPKDRFSAERLKGVDSTLKIQPAKLEDSAVYLCASSSPTGPETQYFGPGTRLLVL.

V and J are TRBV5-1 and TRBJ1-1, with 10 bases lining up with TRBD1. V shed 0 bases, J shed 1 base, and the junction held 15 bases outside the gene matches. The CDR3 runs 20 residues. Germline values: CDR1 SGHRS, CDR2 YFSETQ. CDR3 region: CASSLGSGTGVYWENTEAFF. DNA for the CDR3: TGCGCCAGCAGCTTGGGGTCAGGGACAGGGGTGTATTGGGAGAACACTGAAGCTTTCTTT.